This T cell receptor (beta chain) was retrieved from a study of cytomegalovirus exposure and HLA in healthy donors. CDR1 and CDR2 (germline): SGHDT, YYEEEE. Trimming took 3 bases from V and 7 from J; bases not matched to a gene: 5. This CDR3 is built from 14 residues. Primers: 60 Vbeta forward and 13 Jbeta reverse. This table comes from immunoSEQ multiplex PCR, and its TCRdb copy is limited to in-frame clones, with some not included. The sample consists of some 100,000 clones, 76% of them appearing once. Sequences were obtained from PBMCs. This clonotype originated in a woman in her 40s in good health and CMV-seropositive. This chain links TRBV5-6 with TRBJ1-4; 8 nucleotides match TRBD1. The CDR3 loop reads CASSWTGMGEKLFF. CDR3 nucleotides: TGTGCCAGCAGCTGGACAGGGATGGGTGAAAAACTGTTTTTT.